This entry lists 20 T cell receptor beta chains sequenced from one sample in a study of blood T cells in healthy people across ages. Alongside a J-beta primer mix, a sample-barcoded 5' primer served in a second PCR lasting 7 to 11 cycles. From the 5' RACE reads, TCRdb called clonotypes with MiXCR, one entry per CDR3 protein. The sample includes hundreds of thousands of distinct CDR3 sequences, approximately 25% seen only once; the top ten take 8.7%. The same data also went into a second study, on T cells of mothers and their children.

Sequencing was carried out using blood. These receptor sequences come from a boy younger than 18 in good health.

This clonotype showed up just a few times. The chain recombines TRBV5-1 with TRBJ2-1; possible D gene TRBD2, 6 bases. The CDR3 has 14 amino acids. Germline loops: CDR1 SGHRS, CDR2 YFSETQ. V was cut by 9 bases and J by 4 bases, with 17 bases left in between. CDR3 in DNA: TGCGCCACCAGTGCCGGGACTGCTTACAATGAGCAGTTCTTC. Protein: CATSAGTAYNEQFF.

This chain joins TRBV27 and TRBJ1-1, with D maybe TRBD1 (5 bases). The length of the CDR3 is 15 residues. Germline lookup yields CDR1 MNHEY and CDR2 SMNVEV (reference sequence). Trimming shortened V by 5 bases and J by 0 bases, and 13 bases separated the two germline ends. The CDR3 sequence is CASSTLQVVNTEAFF. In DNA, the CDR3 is TGTGCCAGCAGTACCTTACAGGTGGTGAACACTGAAGCTTTCTTT.

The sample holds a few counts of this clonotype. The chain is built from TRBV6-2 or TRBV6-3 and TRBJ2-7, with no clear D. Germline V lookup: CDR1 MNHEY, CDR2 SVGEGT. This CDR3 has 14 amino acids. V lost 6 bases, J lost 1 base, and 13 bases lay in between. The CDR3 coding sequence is TGTGCCAGCAGCCCCCGGCGCAATTCCTACGAGCAGTACTTC. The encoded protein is CASSPRRNSYEQYF.

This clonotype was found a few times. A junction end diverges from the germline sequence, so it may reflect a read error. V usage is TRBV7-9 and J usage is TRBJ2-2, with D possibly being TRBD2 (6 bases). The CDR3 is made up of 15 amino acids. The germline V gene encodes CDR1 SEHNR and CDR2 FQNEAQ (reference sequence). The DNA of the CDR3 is TGTGCCAGCAGTCAGCTGGCAGGAAACACCGGGGGGCTGTTTTTT. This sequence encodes CASSQLAGNTGGLFF.

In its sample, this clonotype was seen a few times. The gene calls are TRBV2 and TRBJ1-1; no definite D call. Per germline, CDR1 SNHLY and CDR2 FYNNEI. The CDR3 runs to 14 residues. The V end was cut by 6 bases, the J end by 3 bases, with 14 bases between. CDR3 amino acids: CASSRLAGDTEAFF. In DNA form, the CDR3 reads TGTGCCAGCAGCCGATTAGCAGGCGACACTGAAGCTTTCTTT.

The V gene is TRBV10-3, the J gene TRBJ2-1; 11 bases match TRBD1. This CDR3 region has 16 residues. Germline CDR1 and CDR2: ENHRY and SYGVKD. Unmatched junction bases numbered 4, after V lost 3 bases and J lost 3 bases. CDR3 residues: CAISDGGQGGYNEQFF. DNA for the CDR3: TGTGCCATCAGTGATGGGGGACAGGGGGGCTACAATGAGCAGTTCTTC.

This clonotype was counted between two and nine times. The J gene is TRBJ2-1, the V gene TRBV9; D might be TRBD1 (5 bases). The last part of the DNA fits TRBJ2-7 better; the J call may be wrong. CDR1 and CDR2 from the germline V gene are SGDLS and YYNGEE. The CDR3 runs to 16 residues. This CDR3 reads CASSVGPSQGSYEQYF. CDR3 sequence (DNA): TGTGCCAGCAGCGTAGGTCCGAGTCAGGGCTCTTACGAGCAGTACTTC.

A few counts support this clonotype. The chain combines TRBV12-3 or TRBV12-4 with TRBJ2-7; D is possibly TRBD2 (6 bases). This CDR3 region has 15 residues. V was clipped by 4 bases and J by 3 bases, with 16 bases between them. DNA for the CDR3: TGTGCCAGCAGTTCAAGTTGGGCAGCGGGCTACGAGCAGTACTTC. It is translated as CASSSSWAAGYEQYF.

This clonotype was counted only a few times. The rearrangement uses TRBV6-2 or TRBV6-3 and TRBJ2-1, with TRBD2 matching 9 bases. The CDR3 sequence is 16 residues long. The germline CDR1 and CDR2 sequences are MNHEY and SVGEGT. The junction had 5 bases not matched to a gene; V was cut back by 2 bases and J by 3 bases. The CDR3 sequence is CASSYPASGDYNEQFF. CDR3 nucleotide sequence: TGTGCCAGCAGTTACCCGGCTAGCGGGGACTACAATGAGCAGTTCTTC.

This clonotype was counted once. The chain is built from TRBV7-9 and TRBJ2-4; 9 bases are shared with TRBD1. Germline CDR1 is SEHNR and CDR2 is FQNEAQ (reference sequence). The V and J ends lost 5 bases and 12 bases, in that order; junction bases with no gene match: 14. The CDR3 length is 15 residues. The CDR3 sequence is CASSLQKKQGAPQYF. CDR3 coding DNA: TGTGCCAGCAGCCTCCAGAAGAAACAGGGGGCCCCTCAGTACTTC.

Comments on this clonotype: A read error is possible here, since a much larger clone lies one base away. CDR3 residues: CASSLRSGQETQYF. In DNA form, the CDR3 reads TGTGCCAGCAGCCTCCGGAGCGGCCAAGAGACCCAGTACTTC. V and J are TRBV3-1 and TRBJ2-5; perhaps TRBD2 as D (5 bases). The V gene's germline CDR1 is LGHDT and CDR2 YNNKEL (reference sequence). The CDR3 covers 14 residues. Trimming shortened V by 4 bases and J by 1 base, and 10 bases separated the two germline ends.

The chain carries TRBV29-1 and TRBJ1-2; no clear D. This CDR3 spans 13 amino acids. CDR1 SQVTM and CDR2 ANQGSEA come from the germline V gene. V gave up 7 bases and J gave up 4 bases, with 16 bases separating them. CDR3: CSAREAGTYGYTF. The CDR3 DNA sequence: TGCAGCGCTAGGGAGGCGGGCACCTATGGCTACACCTTC.

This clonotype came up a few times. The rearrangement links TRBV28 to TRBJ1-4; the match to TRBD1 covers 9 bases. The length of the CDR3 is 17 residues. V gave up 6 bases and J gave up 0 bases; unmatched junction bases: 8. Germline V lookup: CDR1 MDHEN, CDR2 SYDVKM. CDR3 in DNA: TGTGCCAGCAGAACCGGGACAGGGTTGACAACTAATGAAAAACTGTTTTTT. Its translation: CASRTGTGLTTNEKLFF.

CDR3 coding DNA: TGTGCCAGCAGCCCCTCGGACAGGTGGAATGGCTACACCTTC. As protein: CASSPSDRWNGYTF. J is TRBJ1-2 and V is TRBV7-9, with 7 positions matching TRBD1. Germline assignment: CDR1 SEHNR and CDR2 FQNEAQ (reference sequence). V lost 5 bases and J lost 6; bases outside the gene matches: 9. The CDR3 has 14 residues.

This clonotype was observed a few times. CDR3 region: CSAIEGLGKREQYF. For the CDR3, the DNA is TGCAGTGCTATCGAGGGACTAGGCAAAAGGGAGCAGTACTTC. The chain employs TRBV20-1 and TRBJ2-7; 8 positions agree with TRBD2. Germline lookup yields CDR1 DFQATT and CDR2 SNEGSKA (reference sequence). The CDR3 covers 14 residues. V was clipped by 4 bases and J by 7 bases; unmatched bases: 12.

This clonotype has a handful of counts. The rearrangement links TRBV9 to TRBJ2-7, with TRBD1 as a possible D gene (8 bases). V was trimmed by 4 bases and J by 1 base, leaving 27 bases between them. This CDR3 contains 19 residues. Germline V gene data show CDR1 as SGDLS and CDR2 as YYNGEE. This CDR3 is CASSYWGGQDIVSSYEQYF. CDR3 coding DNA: TGTGCCAGCAGCTACTGGGGGGGACAGGATATTGTTAGTTCCTACGAGCAGTACTTC.

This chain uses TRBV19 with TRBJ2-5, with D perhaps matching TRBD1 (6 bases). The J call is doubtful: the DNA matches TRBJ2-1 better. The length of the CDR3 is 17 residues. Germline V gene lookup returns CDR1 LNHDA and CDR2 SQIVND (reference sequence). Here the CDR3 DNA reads TGTGCCAGTAGTATAGATTGGAGTGAGGACAGCAGCAATGAGCAGTTCTTC. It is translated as CASSIDWSEDSSNEQFF.

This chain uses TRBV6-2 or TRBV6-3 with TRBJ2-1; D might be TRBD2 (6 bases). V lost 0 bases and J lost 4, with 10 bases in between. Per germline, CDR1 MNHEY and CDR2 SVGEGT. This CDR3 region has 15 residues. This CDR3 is CASSYSRESYNEQFF. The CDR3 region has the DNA TGTGCCAGCAGTTACTCACGGGAGTCATACAATGAGCAGTTCTTC.

The CDR3: CASSELGQETQYF. In DNA, the CDR3 is TGTGCCAGCAGTGAACTTGGTCAAGAGACCCAGTACTTC. The V gene is TRBV2, the J gene TRBJ2-5; the D is unclear. Germline CDR1 and CDR2: SNHLY and FYNNEI. The ends were cut back, 2 bases at V and 2 bases at J, with 6 bases in the middle. The CDR3 is made up of 13 amino acids.

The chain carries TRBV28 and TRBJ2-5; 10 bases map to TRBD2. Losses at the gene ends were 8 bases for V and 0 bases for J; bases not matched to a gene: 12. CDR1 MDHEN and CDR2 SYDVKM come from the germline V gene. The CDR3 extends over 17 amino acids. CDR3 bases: TGTGCCAGCGGAGGGGCTAGCGGGAGCAGATACCAAGAGACCCAGTACTTC. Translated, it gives CASGGASGSRYQETQYF.